Sequencing of this T cell receptor (beta chain) was carried out in a study of prognosis after radiotherapy for stage I lung cancer (dated by TCRdb to about 2021). Regarding the complete study: Between early 2018 and early 2019, more than 15 stage I NSCLC patients were enrolled in Nanjing, China. Newly diagnosed primary stage I lung tumors were present in some 15 patients, and oligometastatic NSCLC after surgical resection of the primary tumor was present in several patients. All patients were regarded as medically inoperable, because of comorbidities in more than 10 patients and refusal of surgery in roughly seven patients. The cohort comprised roughly 13 men and about six women with a median age of around 70 years, ranging from 53 to 84 years. Squamous cell carcinoma histology was identified in six or seven patients, and adenocarcinoma histology was identified in roughly eleven patients. SBRT was delivered in 3 to 5 fractions with a biologically effective dose of at least 100 Gy, and image-guided IMRT or VMAT was used for delivery. Concurrent therapy was not administered to any patient alongside SBRT. Distant metastases were developed by four of the 19 patients after SBRT, at a median of about seven months, whereas no significant progression was observed in the other 15 patients. This study profiled peripheral blood TCR beta repertoires from stage I NSCLC patients before and after stereotactic body radiotherapy and linked the repertoires to distant failure. For each of the 20 or so patients, one blood sample was taken before SBRT and one after, so the study sequenced approximately 38 samples in total.

As to this clonotype: This receptor's antigen is unknown. Base qualities are not at hand, and no much larger clone is one base apart.

Study-level results and caveats: No adjustment for multiple comparisons was applied to any of the reported P values. Limitations of the study included a small cohort and short follow-up, and the study findings need independent validation. After SBRT, the count of unique TCR clones dropped from a median of about 10,000 beforehand to roughly 6,800 afterward (Wilcoxon paired P=0.011). TRBV and TRBJ usage frequencies reportedly varied with metastasis status, involving two V genes at baseline and several V and two J genes after SBRT. Post-SBRT Shannon entropy and its change from baseline were lower in patients who developed distant metastases; baseline Shannon entropy was not associated with metastases. Whether the expanded TCR clones were tumor-specific was not determined.

Two rounds of multiplex PCR on genomic DNA were used to amplify the TCR beta CDR3 region. In the first round of PCR, primers specific to each TRBV and TRBJ gene were used, and the primer sequences are filed in Chinese patent CN105087789A. Universal primers were used in the second round of PCR. The Roche High Pure PCR Template Preparation Kit was used to extract genomic DNA from frozen PBMCs. Libraries were sequenced paired-end with 151 bp reads on an Illumina HiSeq 3000. The original pipeline was this. CutAdapt was used to remove raw reads lacking the multiplex PCR primer sequences. High-quality paired reads were merged into contigs with PEAR. By alignment to reference sequences, MiXCR assigned TRB V, D and J gene segments to each contig. To remove sequencing errors, CDR3 sequences were clustered according to base quality and sequence similarity. Shannon entropy, normalized by the natural log of the productive TCR sequence number, served as the measure of diversity. To get clonality, Shannon entropy was divided by the natural log of the number of unique clonotypes, and that result was subtracted from one. Progression-free survival cut-offs for repertoire metrics were chosen using the Youden index of ROC curves, with analyses run in R 3.5.3. The public reads were reprocessed in TCRdb via fastp at Q25 and MiXCR, keeping in-frame beta chains. Every entry covers one CDR3 protein and lists the most common genes and DNA from its rows. TCRdb, not the original authors, processed these V and J calls. Across this sample there are 20,000 to 25,000 distinct CDR3 sequences, with approximately 45% seen only once. The top ten constitute 30% to 40% of the sample.

All patients had node-negative disease on CT and PET/CT, and none had a history of other malignancies or had previously received chemotherapy or radiotherapy. Six milliliters of peripheral venous blood were drawn into EDTA tubes at each of two time points. PBMCs were isolated by Ficoll-Paque Plus density-gradient centrifugation. Right after collection, samples were kept at -80 degrees C until analysis. The CDR3 goes from the cysteine to the phenylalanine over 16 residues. Just the 48-base CDR3 DNA is kept, in frame starting at base 1. CDR1 and CDR2 were assigned from the germline V gene as SGHRS and YFSETQ. V loses 4 bases, J loses 1 base, and the germline ends lie 17 bases apart.

The origin of this receptor is a donor aged 50 or older with non-small cell lung cancer. The specimen comprised PBMCs, sampled before or after stereotactic body radiation therapy (not recorded which). This chain is built from TRBV5-1 and TRBJ1-1, with the D gene not confidently named. The DNA sequence follows: TGCGCCAGCAGCCTCGAGACAAGGACTTCGAACACTGAAGCTTTCTTT. Translated, it reads CASSLETRTSNTEAFF.